The T cell receptor (beta chain) described here comes from a study of cytomegalovirus exposure and HLA in healthy donors. Primers for the PCR totalled 60 Vbeta and 13 Jbeta. The method was immunoSEQ multiplex PCR; TCRdb's version includes in-frame clones alone and lacks a portion of them. The sample has roughly 72,000 clones, 79% seen once. Germline CDR1 and CDR2: KGHSH and LQKENI. The CDR3 contains 15 residues. V dropped 4 bases and J dropped 7; count of bases not matched to a gene: 9. This clonotype was sampled from a woman aged 40 to 50 in good health and CMV-seropositive. The sequenced sample consisted of PBMCs. The chain has TRBV18 and TRBJ1-5, with 8 bases lining up with TRBD1. The CDR3 region is CASSQKTGTGQPQHF. Here the CDR3 DNA reads TGTGCCAGCTCACAAAAAACGGGGACAGGACAGCCCCAGCATTTT.